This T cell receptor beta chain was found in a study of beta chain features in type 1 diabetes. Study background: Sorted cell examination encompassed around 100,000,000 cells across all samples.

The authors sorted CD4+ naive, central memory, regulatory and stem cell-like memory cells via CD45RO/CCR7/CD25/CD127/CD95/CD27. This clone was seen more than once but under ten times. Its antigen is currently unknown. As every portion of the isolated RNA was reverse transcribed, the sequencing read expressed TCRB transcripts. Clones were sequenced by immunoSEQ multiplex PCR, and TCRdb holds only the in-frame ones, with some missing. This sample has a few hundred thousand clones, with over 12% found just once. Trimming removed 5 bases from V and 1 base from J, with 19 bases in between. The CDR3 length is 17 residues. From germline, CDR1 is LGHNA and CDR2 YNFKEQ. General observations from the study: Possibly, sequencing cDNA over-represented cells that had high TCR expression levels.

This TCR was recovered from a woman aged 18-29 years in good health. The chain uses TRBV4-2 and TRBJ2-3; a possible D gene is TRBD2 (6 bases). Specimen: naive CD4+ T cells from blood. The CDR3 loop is CASSTNQGSGRTDTQYF. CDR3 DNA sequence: TGTGCCAGCAGCACAAACCAGGGTAGCGGCCGCACAGATACGCAGTATTTT.